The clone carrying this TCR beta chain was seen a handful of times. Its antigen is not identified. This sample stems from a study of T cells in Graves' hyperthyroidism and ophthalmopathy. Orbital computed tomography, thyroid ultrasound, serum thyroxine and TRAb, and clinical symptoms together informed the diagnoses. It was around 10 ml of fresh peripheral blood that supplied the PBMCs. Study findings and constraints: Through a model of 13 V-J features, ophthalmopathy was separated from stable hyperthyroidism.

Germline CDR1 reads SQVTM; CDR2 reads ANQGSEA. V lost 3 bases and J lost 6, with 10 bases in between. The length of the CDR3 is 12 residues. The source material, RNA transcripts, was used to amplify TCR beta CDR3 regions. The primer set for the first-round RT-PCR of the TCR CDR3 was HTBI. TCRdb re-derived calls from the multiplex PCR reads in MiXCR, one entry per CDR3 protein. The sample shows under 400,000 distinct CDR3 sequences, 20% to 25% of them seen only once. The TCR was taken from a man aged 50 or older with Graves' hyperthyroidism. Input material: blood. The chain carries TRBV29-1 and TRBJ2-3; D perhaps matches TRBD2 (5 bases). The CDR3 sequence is CSVEFGVDTQYF. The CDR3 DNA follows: TGCAGCGTTGAGTTCGGGGTGGATACGCAGTATTTT.